Following are 20 T cell receptor beta chains from one sample sequenced in a study of shared clonotypes between healthy human individuals. TCRdb's table, derived via immunoSEQ multiplex PCR, lists solely in-frame clones and lacks some. This table holds about 2.4 million clones, more than 85% found once. The sample comprised naive CD4+ T cells from PBMCs. Indicated subset: CD45RA+ positively selected. These receptors were taken from a man aged 18 to 30 in good health. Some clones in this sample may be carry-over from other donors' samples.

The V and J genes are TRBV29-1 and TRBJ2-5, with 9 bases identical to TRBD2. This CDR3 comprises 13 residues. V shed 4 bases, J shed 5 bases, and the junction held 5 bases outside the gene matches. Germline-derived CDR1 and CDR2 are SQVTM and ANQGSEA. The CDR3 region has the DNA TGCAGCGTTGGACTAGCGGCGGTTGAGACCCAGTACTTC. The encoded protein is CSVGLAAVETQYF.

V usage is TRBV28 and J usage is TRBJ2-7, with 11 nucleotides matching TRBD1. CDR3 length: 15 amino acids. Unmatched junction bases numbered 3, after V lost 3 bases and J lost 2 bases. Germline V gene sequence: CDR1 MDHEN, CDR2 SYDVKM. CDR3 nucleotides: TGTGCCAGCAGTTTTGGGACAGGGGGGGCCTACGAGCAGTACTTC. Protein product: CASSFGTGGAYEQYF.

The genes are TRBV15 and TRBJ2-2, with a tentative D call TRBD2 (5 bases). CDR3 length: 16 residues. V dropped 1 base and J dropped 5 bases, with 14 bases sitting between them. The germline V gene has CDR1 LNHNV and CDR2 YYDKDF (reference sequence). The CDR3 loop reads CATSRALGVLTGELFF. The CDR3 coding sequence is TGTGCCACCAGCAGAGCTCTCGGGGTTTTAACCGGGGAGCTGTTTTTT.

The V and J genes are TRBV28 and TRBJ1-3; D not resolved. Trimming took off 3 bases at V and 0 bases at J, with 9 bases between the two ends. This CDR3 has 15 residues. Looked up from germline, CDR1 is MDHEN and CDR2 is SYDVKM. The CDR3 nucleotides are TGTGCCAGCAGTTTTTTTGGAAACTCTGGAAACACCATATATTTT. This translates into CASSFFGNSGNTIYF.

On this clone: The identical CDR3 is also encoded by other nucleotide sequences in the sample. The rearrangement uses TRBV19 and TRBJ1-1; D not certain. The V gene's germline CDR1 is LNHDA and CDR2 SQIVND (reference sequence). The CDR3 extends over 12 amino acids. V was shortened by 9 bases and J by 1 base, with 9 bases between the two germline ends. CDR3 region: CASSRSNTEAFF. The DNA for the CDR3 is TGTGCCAGCTCGCGGTCGAACACTGAAGCTTTCTTT.

The chain couples TRBV5-4 to TRBJ1-2, with D tentatively TRBD1 (5 bases). V was trimmed by 1 base and J by 0 bases, leaving 22 bases between them. The CDR3 loop spans 19 amino acids. Looked up from germline, CDR1 is SGHNT and CDR2 is YYREEE (reference sequence). CDR3 bases: TGTGCCAGCAGCTTGTATAAATCCGGGGCATATCCAACTAACTATGGCTACACCTTC. Its protein product is CASSLYKSGAYPTNYGYTF. The variable domain in full, with the rest retrieved from reference TRBV5-4 and TRBJ1-2, is ETGVTQSPTHLIKTRGQQVTLRCSSQSGHNTVSWYQQALGQGPQFIFQYYREEENGRGNFPPRFSGLQFPNYSSELNVNALELDDSALYLCASSLYKSGAYPTNYGYTFGSGTRLTVV.

The genes are TRBV4-1 and TRBJ1-5, with 11 bases lining up with TRBD1. CDR3 length: 17 residues. Germline assignment: CDR1 MGHRA and CDR2 YSYEKL. V shed 6 bases and J 2 bases; nucleotides not matched to a gene: 9. The CDR3 DNA is TGCGCCAGCAGGCTCGGGACAGGGGGTATCGGCAATCAGCCCCAGCATTTT. Protein: CASRLGTGGIGNQPQHF.

Points on this clone: This CDR3 is also generated by other DNA sequences in the sample. This rearrangement joins TRBV7-2 to TRBJ2-7; TRBD2 is a possible D gene (6 bases). V was pared by 0 bases and J by 1 base, with 7 bases between. The germline CDR1 and CDR2 sequences are SGHTA and FQGNSA. The CDR3 is 14 amino acids. The CDR3 bases are TGTGCCAGCAGCTTAGCGCGGGGTTCCTACGAGCAGTACTTC. Protein: CASSLARGSYEQYF.

This clone occurred once. The chain has TRBV5-6 and TRBJ1-4, with a possible D match to TRBD1 (5 bases). Germline assignment: CDR1 SGHDT and CDR2 YYEEEE. Trimming removed 4 bases from V and 4 bases from J, with 14 bases in between. The CDR3 sequence is 15 residues long. Here the CDR3 DNA reads TGTGCCAGCAGCGCCACCCCAGGGTATAATGAAAAACTGTTTTTT. It yields the protein CASSATPGYNEKLFF.

The chain is built from TRBV6-1 and TRBJ2-2, with TRBD2 as a possible D gene (6 bases). V was shortened by 2 bases and J by 5 bases, with 15 bases between the two germline ends. Germline assignment: CDR1 MNHNS and CDR2 SASEGT. This CDR3 contains 16 residues. The DNA for the CDR3 is TGTGCCAGCAGTGAATCTACGGGAGTGAGAACCGGGGAGCTGTTTTTT. The encoded protein is CASSESTGVRTGELFF.

The J gene is TRBJ2-1, the V gene TRBV5-1; perhaps D is TRBD1 or TRBD2 (5 bases each). Per germline, CDR1 SGHRS and CDR2 YFSETQ. The CDR3 covers 15 residues. The V gene lost 0 bases and the J gene lost 5 bases, with 12 bases spanning the gap. The CDR3: CASSLEGTPNNEQFF. The CDR3 region has the DNA TGCGCCAGCAGCTTGGAGGGGACGCCAAACAATGAGCAGTTCTTC.

The genes are TRBV7-6 and TRBJ1-1, with TRBD1 matching over 9 bases. Germline loops: CDR1 SGHVS, CDR2 FNYEAQ. The CDR3 runs to 17 residues. The V gene end was trimmed by 1 base and the J gene end by 3 bases; junction bases not matched to a gene: 9. The CDR3 region is CASSLDNRGLGDTEAFF. In DNA form, the CDR3 reads TGTGCCAGCAGCTTAGATAACAGGGGGCTCGGGGACACTGAAGCTTTCTTT.

V usage is TRBV27 and J usage is TRBJ2-3; TRBD2 aligns across 13 bases. The V gene's germline CDR1 is MNHEY and CDR2 SMNVEV (reference sequence). Trimming took 5 bases from V and 0 from J; bases not matched to a gene: 11. The CDR3 extends over 19 amino acids. In nucleotides, the CDR3 is TGTGCCAGCAGTCTACGGGGACTAGCGGGAAGACCCAGCACAGATACGCAGTATTTT. This sequence encodes CASSLRGLAGRPSTDTQYF.

The chain recombines TRBV27 with TRBJ2-1, with 9 bases that match TRBD1. This CDR3 comprises 16 residues. The junction had 14 bases not matched to a gene; V was cut back by 4 bases and J by 10 bases. CDR1 and CDR2 (germline): MNHEY, SMNVEV (reference sequence). CDR3 in amino acids: CASSSRPGTGLGEQFF. DNA of the CDR3: TGTGCCAGCAGTTCTCGTCCCGGGACAGGGCTGGGGGAGCAGTTCTTC.

V gene TRBV5-1 combines with J gene TRBJ2-3, with 8 bases aligning to TRBD2. The germline gives CDR1 SGHRS, CDR2 YFSETQ. Losses at the gene ends were 1 base for V and 0 bases for J; bases not matched to a gene: 7. This CDR3 region has 17 residues. CDR3 in amino acids: CASSLLGSGTSTDTQYF. The CDR3 bases are TGCGCCAGCAGCTTGTTGGGTAGCGGGACTAGCACAGATACGCAGTATTTT.

V gene TRBV9 combines with J gene TRBJ2-5, with 12 bases identical to TRBD2. V was pared by 4 bases and J by 4 bases, with 5 bases of the junction left unmatched. This CDR3 spans 15 amino acids. Germline CDR1 is SGDLS and CDR2 is YYNGEE. The CDR3: CASSLRLAGAETQYF. DNA of the CDR3: TGTGCCAGCAGCTTAAGACTAGCGGGAGCAGAGACCCAGTACTTC.

The genes are TRBV5-1 and TRBJ2-5, with D maybe TRBD2 (8 bases). Trimming took 4 bases from V and 3 from J, leaving 16 bases between them. The germline V gene encodes CDR1 SGHRS and CDR2 YFSETQ. CDR3 length: 15 residues. The CDR3 sequence: CASSPGGTAEETQYF. The CDR3 DNA reads as TGCGCCAGCAGCCCGGGGGGGACAGCAGAAGAGACCCAGTACTTC.

The CDR3 region has the DNA TGTGCCAGCAGTCCCCCTACAGCGTCCTACGAGCAGTACTTC. It specifies CASSPPTASYEQYF. The chain links TRBV28 to TRBJ2-7; D not certain. V lost 5 bases and J 1 base, leaving 12 bases between the germline ends. Per germline, CDR1 MDHEN and CDR2 SYDVKM. The CDR3 loop spans 14 amino acids.

The gene calls are TRBV19 and TRBJ2-2; 12 nucleotides align to TRBD2. Germline CDR1 is LNHDA and CDR2 is SQIVND (reference sequence). With 7 bases clipped from V and 2 bases from J, the junction kept 8 bases outside the gene matches. The CDR3 runs 17 residues. CDR3 coding DNA: TGTGCCAGTACCCCCCGGACTAGCGGGGCTAACACCGGGGAGCTGTTTTTT. It codes for CASTPRTSGANTGELFF.

This clone occurred once. The chain couples TRBV5-4 to TRBJ1-1; D may be TRBD1 (5 bases). Trimming removed 3 bases at V and 6 bases at J, with 12 bases between. The germline CDR1 and CDR2 sequences are SGHNT and YYREEE (reference sequence). The CDR3 runs to 13 residues. The CDR3 sequence: CASSSQVNAEAFF. The CDR3 nucleotides read TGTGCCAGCAGCTCACAGGTTAACGCTGAAGCTTTCTTT. The variable domain in full, completed from reference TRBV5-4 and TRBJ1-1, reads ETGVTQSPTHLIKTRGQQVTLRCSSQSGHNTVSWYQQALGQGPQFIFQYYREEENGRGNFPPRFSGLQFPNYSSELNVNALELDDSALYLCASSSQVNAEAFFGQGTRLTVV.